This is a list of T cell receptor beta chains from one sample in a study of blood T cells in healthy people across ages. From the 5' RACE reads, TCRdb called clonotypes with MiXCR, one entry per CDR3 protein. The table includes 1.8 million or so distinct CDR3 sequences, around 42% detected once. Sequencing used blood. Receptor source: a human donor in good health. CDR3s include the opening cysteine and the closing phenylalanine or tryptophan. D genes are given only for firm matches. Expanded clones are given a class, and other clones once, few, many or no size at all.

>NA|TRBV15|TRBJ2-5|few
TGTGCCACCAGCAGAGCGGGGGAGATTCAAGAGACCCAGTACTTC
CATSRAGEIQETQYF
>NA|TRBV4-1|TRBJ2-3|few
TGCGCCAGCAGCCAAGAGGGACTCCCTAGCACAGATACGCAGTATTTT
CASSQEGLPSTDTQYF
>TRBD2|TRBV24-1|TRBJ2-1|NA
TGTGCCACCAGTGGCCCAGGACTAGCGGAGAGCAATGAGCAGTTCTTC
CATSGPGLAESNEQFF
>NA|TRBV6-5|TRBJ2-3|many
TGTGCCAGCAGTTACTCCGGGCTAGCTACTAGCACAGATACGCAGTATTTT
CASSYSGLATSTDTQYF
>TRBD1|TRBV7-9|TRBJ1-2|NA
TGTGCCAGCAGCTTAGCTAGGAGACAGGGAGGTAACTATGGCTACACCTTC
CASSLARRQGGNYGYTF
>NA|TRBV6-5|TRBJ2-3|NA
TGTGCCAGCACTACGGGGGTGGTGGGCACAGATACGCAGTATTTT
CASTTGVVGTDTQYF
>NA|TRBV4-2|TRBJ1-2|few
TGTGCCAGCAGCCAAGATGGGGAGGCTGGCTATGGCTACACCTTC
CASSQDGEAGYGYTF
>NA|TRBV6-5|TRBJ1-4|few
TGTGCCAGCAGTTACCAGGGGCACGGTCGAGAAAAACTGTTTTTT
CASSYQGHGREKLFF
>NA|TRBV7-6|TRBJ2-7|NA
TGTGCCAGCAGCCCCACCATTGGCTACGAGCAGTACTTC
CASSPTIGYEQYF
>NA|TRBV25-1|TRBJ2-3|NA
TGCGCCAGCAGTTCAACCCTCTCCCTGTCGGCCGCGCCTAGACAGTATTTT
CASSSTLSLSAAPRQYF
>NA|TRBV6-5|TRBJ2-4|NA
TGTGCCAGCAGTTACTCGTACACGAATGAGCAGTACTTC
CASSYSYTNEQYF
>NA|TRBV7-2|TRBJ1-2|few
TGTGCCAGCAGCTTAAGTCCCAGGGTTTATGGCTACACCTTC
CASSLSPRVYGYTF
>NA|TRBV5-6|TRBJ1-6|NA
TGTGCCAGCAGCTTGGCCGGGTTTGACTTGTCACCCCTCCACTTT
CASSLAGFDLSPLHF
>NA|TRBV3-1|TRBJ2-5|NA
TGTGCCAGCAGCCAAGGGGGTGGGGAGGTGGAGACTCAGTACTTC
CASSQGGGEVETQYF
>TRBD2|TRBV29-1|TRBJ2-3|NA
TGCAGCTACATAGCGGGGGTGAACACAGATACGCAGTATTTT
CSYIAGVNTDTQYF
>NA|TRBV12-3/TRBV12-4|TRBJ1-2|NA
TGTGCCAGCAGTCCTATGGGCGGCGAGGTGGAAAGCACCTTC
CASSPMGGEVESTF
>NA|TRBV20-1|TRBJ2-7|NA
TGCAGTGCTAGAGATTTAAGCGGACCGAACTACGAGCAGTACTTC
CSARDLSGPNYEQYF
>TRBD1|TRBV7-3|TRBJ2-7|NA
TGTGCCAGCAGCCCGACAGGGGCGCAGGCCGAGCAGTACTTC
CASSPTGAQAEQYF
>NA|TRBV20-1|TRBJ2-7|few
TGCAGTGCTAGTCCGGGCAGTGCCATCTACGAGCAGTACTTC
CSASPGSAIYEQYF
>NA|TRBV27|TRBJ1-2|many
TGTGCCAGCAGTTTAAAGGGGGGCAGGGGACGTCTCTATGGCTACACCTTC
CASSLKGGRGRLYGYTF
>NA|TRBV7-6|TRBJ1-2|few
TGTGCCAGCAGCTTAGGACCGGGGACTAGCAACTATGGCTACACCTTC
CASSLGPGTSNYGYTF
>NA|TRBV5-1|TRBJ2-2|NA
TGCGCCAGCAGCTTGGCCTTACAGACCACCGGGGAGCTGTTTTTT
CASSLALQTTGELFF
>NA|TRBV24-1|TRBJ1-2|NA
TGTGCCACCAGTGATCCAGAGGGCTACTATGGCTACACCTTC
CATSDPEGYYGYTF
>NA|TRBV7-2|TRBJ2-7|NA
TGTGCCAGCAGCTTAGATCGGTCATTCGACGAAGGCGAGCAGTACTTC
CASSLDRSFDEGEQYF
>TRBD1|TRBV29-1|TRBJ1-2|NA
TGCAGCGTTGAAGGCTGGGACAGGTTAGATGGCTACACCTTC
CSVEGWDRLDGYTF
>TRBD1|TRBV7-9|TRBJ2-2|NA
TGTGCCAGCAGCATACAGGGGGCTGGCGGGGAGCTGTTTTTT
CASSIQGAGGELFF
>NA|TRBV5-1|TRBJ2-7|few
TGCGCCAGCAGCTTCTGGGAGGACGAGCAGTACTTC
CASSFWEDEQYF
>NA|TRBV11-3|TRBJ2-3|NA
TGTGCCAGCAGCTTATTCACCACAGATACGCAGTATTTT
CASSLFTTDTQYF
>NA|TRBV7-8|TRBJ1-6|few
TGTGCCAGCAGCCTACAGGGTTCACCCTATAATTCACCCCTCCACTTT
CASSLQGSPYNSPLHF
>NA|TRBV20-1|TRBJ1-5|few
TGCAGTGCTAGTTTGGGGGCTGGCAATCAGCCCCAGCATTTT
CSASLGAGNQPQHF
>NA|TRBV29-1|TRBJ1-2|once
TGCAGCGTCGCACCTCGGGCAGGGAACTATGGCTACACCTTC
CSVAPRAGNYGYTF
>NA|TRBV5-6|TRBJ2-5|NA
TGTGCCAGCAGTATTACGGGTGGGGCTCAAGAGACCCAGTACTTC
CASSITGGAQETQYF
>TRBD1|TRBV7-6|TRBJ1-2|NA
TGTGCCAGCAGCCCTGGTCCAGGGGGTGCCTATGGCTACACCTTC
CASSPGPGGAYGYTF
>NA|TRBV2|TRBJ1-5|once
TGTGCCAGCAGTGACGGCACCCCTGGCAATCAGCCCCAGCATTTT
CASSDGTPGNQPQHF
>NA|TRBV29-1|TRBJ1-2|NA
TGCAGCGTTAAGTTGGACACGATTTATGGCTACACCTTC
CSVKLDTIYGYTF
>NA|TRBV29-1|TRBJ2-1|NA
TGCAGCGTTGAGAATGGGGAAACCTACAATAAGCAGTTCTTC
CSVENGETYNKQFF
>NA|TRBV9|TRBJ2-4|NA
TGTGCCAGCAGCCTGGAGCAGGGGATATCGAGCATTCAGTACTTC
CASSLEQGISSIQYF
>TRBD2|TRBV9|TRBJ2-1|NA
TGTGCCAGCAGCGTAGAGGGAGGGGGACTAGCCTTCAATGAGCAGTTCTTC
CASSVEGGGLAFNEQFF
>NA|TRBV4-2|TRBJ1-2|NA
TGTGCCAGCAGCCAAGAACCGAGAGGGAACTATGGCTACACCTTC
CASSQEPRGNYGYTF
>TRBD2|TRBV20-1|TRBJ2-1|NA
TGCAGTGTTGAACTAGCGGGTGAGCAGTTCTTC
CSVELAGEQFF
>NA|TRBV27|TRBJ1-6|NA
TGTGCCAGCAGGGTTGACATCGACTCCTATAATTCACCCCTCCACTTT
CASRVDIDSYNSPLHF
>NA|TRBV4-3|TRBJ2-3|few
TGCGCCAGCAGCCCTTTCACGGTCGGCACAGATACGCAGTATTTT
CASSPFTVGTDTQYF
>TRBD1|TRBV5-4|TRBJ1-2|NA
TGTGCCAGCAGCTCGGAGGGGACAGGGAGGCGTCGCACCTTC
CASSSEGTGRRRTF
>TRBD1|TRBV24-1|TRBJ2-4|NA
TGTGCCACCAGTGATTTTCGGGGGGACAGGGAGGACATTCAGTACTTC
CATSDFRGDREDIQYF
>NA|TRBV20-1|TRBJ1-2|few
TGCAGTGCTAGAGATCTGTGGCAGGGTTGGCATGGCTACACCTTC
CSARDLWQGWHGYTF